The 20 T cell receptor beta chains below all came from one sample that was sequenced in a study of T-cell reconstitution after alpha-beta-depleted transplantation in children. Construction of the TCRbeta library involved unique molecular identifiers. TCRdb re-analysed the PCR reads in MiXCR, keeping a single row per CDR3 protein. The data show 600,000 to 800,000 distinct CDR3 sequences, roughly 13% seen once. The material sequenced was PBMCs, taken before TCRalphabeta/CD19-depleted stem cell transplant. These receptors all come from a girl aged 2 to 9 with congenital amegakaryocytic thrombocytopenia, due to receive a stem cell transplant.

The chain links TRBV10-3 to TRBJ2-3; D possibly uses TRBD1 or TRBD2 (5 bases each). The CDR3 covers 13 residues. Trimming pared 4 bases from V and 5 bases from J, leaving 10 bases between. Germline-derived CDR1 and CDR2 are ENHRY and SYGVKD. The CDR3 is CAISGGFEDTQYF. The CDR3 coding sequence is TGTGCCATCAGTGGGGGGTTTGAAGATACGCAGTATTTT.

This clonotype was detected only a few times. The chain combines TRBV7-9 with TRBJ2-1; D may correspond to TRBD1 or TRBD2 (5 bases each). Germline V lookup: CDR1 SEHNR, CDR2 FQNEAQ (reference sequence). This CDR3 contains 16 residues. V lost 5 bases and J lost 0, with 14 bases in between. The CDR3 bases are TGTGCCAGCAGCCCACGGCTCGGGGCCTCCTACAATGAGCAGTTCTTC. Its translation is CASSPRLGASYNEQFF.

This clonotype was seen ten or more times. This chain joins TRBV27 and TRBJ2-2; D call uncertain. CDR1 is MNHEY, CDR2 SMNVEV, per germline (reference sequence). V was cut by 4 bases and J by 4 bases, with 4 bases left in between. The CDR3 runs 12 residues. CDR3 DNA sequence: TGTGCCAGCAGTTACCTCACCGGGGAGCTGTTTTTT. Translation gives CASSYLTGELFF.

This clonotype appeared a few times. This rearrangement joins TRBV7-9 to TRBJ1-1; D is undetermined. The CDR3 runs to 13 residues. Trimming pared 7 bases from V and 2 bases from J, leaving 11 bases between. Germline loops: CDR1 SEHNR, CDR2 FQNEAQ (reference sequence). Written as DNA, the CDR3 is TGTGCCAGCAAGTCCCGTGGCAACACTGAAGCTTTCTTT. Amino acids: CASKSRGNTEAFF.

This clonotype was observed a few times. This chain joins TRBV4-1 and TRBJ2-7, with D tentatively TRBD1 (5 bases). The ends were cut back, 5 bases at V and 6 bases at J, with 20 bases in the middle. Per the germline V gene, CDR1 is MGHRA and CDR2 is YSYEKL. The CDR3 is made up of 15 amino acids. In nucleotides, the CDR3 is TGCGCCAGCAGCGCAGGAATGGGGCCCACACGCGAGCAGTACTTC. This encodes CASSAGMGPTREQYF.

This clonotype was picked up a small number of times. The chain joins TRBV20-1 to TRBJ2-1, with TRBD2 matching over 7 bases. J was trimmed by 9 bases and V by 2 bases; bases with no gene match: 10. This CDR3 has 14 residues. Per the germline V gene, CDR1 is DFQATT and CDR2 is SNEGSKA (reference sequence). CDR3: CSARHAGARSEQFF. In nucleotides, the CDR3 is TGCAGTGCTAGACATGCGGGAGCACGTTCTGAGCAGTTCTTC.

J is TRBJ2-7 and V is TRBV28, with D uncertain. The CDR3 is 13 residues long. Germline V CDR1 and CDR2: MDHEN, SYDVKM. V was pared by 3 bases and J by 3 bases, with 9 bases between. The CDR3 protein is CASSFPPFYEQYF. For the CDR3, the DNA is TGTGCCAGCAGTTTCCCGCCTTTCTACGAGCAGTACTTC.

This clonotype has ten or more counts. The chain has TRBV20-1 and TRBJ2-7; D remains ambiguous. The CDR3 covers 12 residues. The germline V gene has CDR1 DFQATT and CDR2 SNEGSKA (reference sequence). V shed 3 bases and J shed 5 bases, with 11 bases lying between them. This CDR3 reads CSASVYQDEQYF. CDR3 coding DNA: TGCAGTGCTAGTGTGTACCAGGACGAGCAGTACTTC.

CDR3 protein: CASRQGHMNTEAFF. CDR3 coding DNA: TGTGCCAGCAGACAGGGGCACATGAACACTGAAGCTTTCTTT. The chain carries TRBV2 and TRBJ1-1; TRBD1 matches at 7 bases. Germline V lookup: CDR1 SNHLY, CDR2 FYNNEI. This CDR3 region has 14 residues. V lost 6 bases and J lost 0; bases outside the gene matches: 4.

The sample holds a few counts of this clonotype. The rearrangement joins TRBV3-1 to TRBJ2-6; a possible D gene is TRBD1 (6 bases). The CDR3 loop spans 18 amino acids. CDR1 and CDR2 (germline): LGHDT, YNNKEL (reference sequence). Trimming left V 3 bases short and J 0 bases short, with 15 bases between. The CDR3 coding sequence is TGTGCCAGCAGCCAGCCGGGACACCAAACCTCTGGGGCCAACGTCCTGACTTTC. This codes for CASSQPGHQTSGANVLTF.

V is TRBV5-1 and J is TRBJ1-2; D may be TRBD1 (6 bases). The CDR3 is 13 amino acids. V gave up 2 bases and J gave up 8 bases, with 13 bases separating them. The germline V gene has CDR1 SGHRS and CDR2 YFSETQ. DNA for the CDR3: TGCGCCAGCAGCTTAACCACAGGGTACGGCTACACCTTC. Amino acid sequence: CASSLTTGYGYTF.

The chain recombines TRBV6-2 or TRBV6-3 with TRBJ2-2, with D perhaps being TRBD1 or TRBD2 (6 bases each). This CDR3 spans 14 amino acids. V lost 4 bases to trimming and J lost 7 bases, with 13 bases between them. Germline CDR1 reads MNHEY; CDR2 reads SVGEGT. This CDR3 is CASSWAGGGGELFF. Here the CDR3 DNA reads TGTGCCAGCAGTTGGGCCGGGGGCGGCGGGGAGCTGTTTTTT.

In this sample, this clonotype turned up many times. V and J are TRBV30 and TRBJ2-1, with 7 bases matching TRBD2. With 3 bases clipped from V and 2 bases from J, the junction kept 7 bases outside the gene matches. The germline V gene has CDR1 GTSNPN and CDR2 SVGIG (reference sequence). The CDR3 runs to 15 residues. The DNA for the CDR3 is TGTGCCTGGAGGCCAGCGGGAAAACCCTACAATGAGCAGTTCTTC. Translation gives CAWRPAGKPYNEQFF.

V and J are TRBV5-1 and TRBJ2-2; D is perhaps TRBD1 (5 bases). Looked up from germline, CDR1 is SGHRS and CDR2 is YFSETQ. The length of the CDR3 is 15 residues. V dropped 0 bases and J dropped 5 bases, with 11 bases sitting between them. Here the CDR3 reads CASSLVPGWTGELFF. The CDR3 DNA reads TGCGCCAGCAGCTTGGTTCCAGGGTGGACCGGGGAGCTGTTTTTT.

The V gene is TRBV28, the J gene TRBJ2-5; 7 bases fit TRBD1. The CDR3 extends over 17 amino acids. Germline-derived CDR1 and CDR2 are MDHEN and SYDVKM. V shed 3 bases and J 5 bases; nucleotides not matched to a gene: 15. This CDR3 reads CASSFSPPGGIDETQYF. The CDR3 region has the DNA TGTGCCAGCAGTTTTTCACCGCCAGGGGGTATTGACGAGACCCAGTACTTC.

In this sample, this clonotype turned up many times. The rearrangement uses TRBV29-1 and TRBJ2-5; 7 bases are shared with TRBD1. The V segment lost 6 bases and the J segment 0 bases; nucleotides outside the gene matches: 4. Germline CDR1 SQVTM, CDR2 ANQGSEA. The CDR3 has 13 residues. CDR3 sequence: CSVVTGYQETQYF. The CDR3 DNA reads TGCAGCGTGGTGACAGGGTACCAAGAGACCCAGTACTTC.

This clonotype has at least ten counts. V and J are TRBV29-1 and TRBJ2-2, with D perhaps matching TRBD2 (7 bases). The CDR3 totals 14 residues. Germline-derived CDR1 and CDR2 are SQVTM and ANQGSEA. V lost 6 bases, J lost 4 bases, and 15 bases lay in between. The CDR3 nucleotides are TGCAGCGTGACGGGAGGCAGGGGCACCGGGGAGCTGTTTTTT. Residues: CSVTGGRGTGELFF.

This clonotype was recorded many times. The chain has TRBV5-1 and TRBJ2-3; maybe TRBD1 (5 bases). V lost 0 bases, J lost 5 bases, and 10 bases lay in between. CDR3 size: 14 residues. CDR1 is SGHRS and CDR2 is YFSETQ in the germline V gene. CDR3 region: CASSLGREGDTQYF. Written as DNA, the CDR3 is TGCGCCAGCAGCTTGGGCAGGGAAGGAGATACGCAGTATTTT. Together with reference TRBV5-1 and TRBJ2-3, the CDR3 gives the full variable domain: KAGVTQTPRYLIKTRGQQVTLSCSPISGHRSVSWYQQTPGQGLQFLFEYFSETQRNKGNFPGRFSGRQFSNSRSEMNVSTLELGDSALYLCASSLGREGDTQYFGPGTRLTVL.

In its sample, this clonotype was seen many times. The chain joins TRBV5-1 to TRBJ2-5, with D possibly TRBD2 on 6 matching bases. This CDR3 has 16 residues. Germline values: CDR1 SGHRS, CDR2 YFSETQ. Between the trimmed V and J ends, which lost 0 bases and 5 bases, there was a span of 17 bases. CDR3 in DNA: TGCGCCAGCAGCTTGGAGCCTAGCGTAGAGAGGGAGACCCAGTACTTC. This gives the protein CASSLEPSVERETQYF.

This clonotype has a handful of counts. V is TRBV20-1 and J is TRBJ2-1; 10 nucleotides line up with TRBD1. Germline V gives CDR1 DFQATT, CDR2 SNEGSKA (reference sequence). The CDR3 has 13 residues. V trimming: 6 bases; J trimming: 7 bases; junction bases outside the gene matches: 6. The CDR3 sequence: CSADRGSDNEQFF. The CDR3 coding sequence is TGCAGTGCGGACAGGGGGTCTGATAATGAGCAGTTCTTC.